Each of the 32 T cell receptor beta chains below was sequenced from the same sample in a study of control samples from healthy donors and cancer patients. Profiled with immunoSEQ multiplex PCR; TCRdb holds only in-frame clones, not every one. The sample contains about 92,000 clones, around 82% of which appear only once. Sequenced input: blood. The receptors derive from a woman aged 60-75 years in good health.

This clone was seen only a few times. The chain recombines TRBV18 with TRBJ2-3; D might be TRBD1 (6 bases). Looked up from germline, CDR1 is KGHSH and CDR2 is LQKENI. The V end was cut by 2 bases, the J end by 5 bases, with 8 bases between. CDR3 length equals 13 residues. The DNA for the CDR3 is TGTGCCAGCTCACCAAGGGACAAAGATACGCAGTATTTT. Translating it yields CASSPRDKDTQYF.

Only a few counts were recorded for this clone. The chain uses TRBV5-5 and TRBJ1-3; TRBD1 is a possible D gene (5 bases). The V end lost 4 bases, the J end lost 2 bases, and 13 bases lay between the germline ends. This CDR3 has 15 amino acids. Germline V gene data show CDR1 as SGHKS and CDR2 as YYEKEE (reference sequence). This CDR3 reads CASSLQGFAGNTIYF. The CDR3 DNA reads as TGTGCCAGCAGCCTCCAGGGATTTGCTGGAAACACCATATATTTT.

This clone was observed a few times. This chain links TRBV6-6 with TRBJ2-7, with 9 bases aligning to TRBD1. V was pared by 0 bases and J by 5 bases, with 5 bases of the junction left unmatched. This CDR3 is 15 amino acids long. The germline V gene has CDR1 MNHNY and CDR2 SVGAGI (reference sequence). CDR3 amino acids: CASSYSLQGAHEQYF. The CDR3 DNA reads as TGTGCCAGCAGTTACTCCCTACAGGGGGCCCACGAGCAGTACTTC.

The chain couples TRBV6-1 to TRBJ2-7, with TRBD2 identical over 7 bases. The J segment lost 6 bases and the V segment lost 2 bases, leaving 13 bases of the junction unmatched. CDR3 size: 16 residues. The germline gives CDR1 MNHNS, CDR2 SASEGT. The CDR3 region is CASSELRGRSSGEQYF. The CDR3 region has the DNA TGTGCCAGCAGTGAATTGCGCGGGAGAAGTAGCGGCGAGCAGTACTTC.

CDR3 DNA sequence: TGTGCCAGTAGCGGCGCGCCTCTCTACGAGCAGTACTTC. It translates to CASSGAPLYEQYF. V is TRBV19 and J is TRBJ2-7; D call uncertain. V shed 6 bases and J shed 3 bases, with 12 bases lying between them. Germline loops: CDR1 LNHDA, CDR2 SQIVND (reference sequence). The CDR3 runs to 13 residues.

This clone showed up just once. V usage is TRBV14 and J usage is TRBJ2-1; TRBD2 matches at 10 bases. J was trimmed by 5 bases and V by 8 bases; bases with no gene match: 6. CDR3 length: 14 residues. Germline lookup yields CDR1 SGHDN and CDR2 FVKESK. The CDR3 loop reads CASGPGLANNEQFF. DNA of the CDR3: TGTGCCAGCGGTCCGGGACTAGCGAACAATGAGCAGTTCTTC.

This clone was observed a single time. The chain uses TRBV3-1 (or the pseudogene TRBV3-2) and TRBJ1-3, with D maybe TRBD1 (5 bases). The CDR3 has 14 amino acids. V was clipped by 5 bases and J by 2 bases, with 10 bases between them. Germline CDR1 LGHDT, CDR2 YNNKEL (reference sequence). The CDR3 region is CASSSRGAGNTIYF. In DNA form, the CDR3 reads TGTGCCAGCAGCTCCCGAGGGGCTGGAAACACCATATATTTT.

This chain links TRBV13 with TRBJ2-1, with 9 bases matching TRBD2. CDR1 is PRHDT and CDR2 is FYEKMQ in the germline V gene (reference sequence). This CDR3 spans 17 amino acids. J was trimmed by 3 bases and V by 5 bases; bases with no gene match: 11. The CDR3 spells CASSAMASGAYYNEQFF. For the CDR3, the DNA is TGTGCCAGCAGCGCGATGGCTAGCGGGGCGTACTACAATGAGCAGTTCTTC.

The chain couples TRBV9 to TRBJ2-5; D may match TRBD1 or TRBD2 (5 bases each). V was trimmed by 3 bases and J by 5 bases, leaving 11 bases between them. Per the germline V gene, CDR1 is SGDLS and CDR2 is YYNGEE. This CDR3 contains 13 residues. The CDR3 nucleotides are TGTGCCAGCAGCGCAGAGGGGTTTGAGACCCAGTACTTC. Its translation is CASSAEGFETQYF.

The J gene is TRBJ2-5, the V gene TRBV14; the D is unclear. V lost 4 bases to trimming and J lost 2 bases, with 8 bases between them. CDR3 length equals 13 residues. CDR1 SGHDN and CDR2 FVKESK come from the germline V gene. The CDR3 bases are TGTGCCAGCAGCCGCAACAGACAAGAGACCCAGTACTTC. As protein: CASSRNRQETQYF.

This clone was observed a single time. The gene calls are TRBV19 and TRBJ1-5; D gene ambiguous. Germline-derived CDR1 and CDR2 are LNHDA and SQIVND (reference sequence). The V and J ends lost 2 bases and 1 base respectively, with 6 bases between them. The CDR3 totals 14 residues. CDR3 nucleotides: TGTGCCAGTAGTATACAGGACAGCAATCAGCCCCAGCATTTT. Amino acids: CASSIQDSNQPQHF.

A few counts support this clone. V gene TRBV19 combines with J gene TRBJ2-1, with 16 bases lining up with TRBD2. The CDR3 is 15 residues long. J gave up 10 bases and V 3 bases, and 3 bases lay outside the gene matches. Germline CDR1 and CDR2: LNHDA and SQIVND (reference sequence). The DNA of the CDR3 is TGTGCCAGTAGTATTGGGACTAGCGGGGGGGCCGAGCAGTTCTTC. This sequence encodes CASSIGTSGGAEQFF.

The chain links TRBV6-4 to TRBJ1-2; 7 bases fit TRBD1. J gave up 5 bases and V 3 bases, and 9 bases lay outside the gene matches. Germline CDR1 is MRHNA and CDR2 is SNTAGT. The CDR3 extends over 15 amino acids. CDR3 loop: CASSERPGTAYGYTF. As DNA, the CDR3 is TGTGCCAGCAGTGAACGACCCGGGACAGCGTATGGCTACACCTTC.

The V and J genes are TRBV7-2 and TRBJ1-1, with D maybe TRBD1 (6 bases). The CDR3 totals 15 residues. With 1 base removed from V and 0 bases from J, the gap between germline ends came to 9 bases. Germline lookup yields CDR1 SGHTA and CDR2 FQGNSA. CDR3 bases: TGTGCCAGCAGCTTAGTGGGGGGCCTGAACACTGAAGCTTTCTTT. Protein: CASSLVGGLNTEAFF.

The rearrangement joins TRBV10-2 to TRBJ1-2; D is undetermined. The CDR3 is 13 amino acids. Deletions cut 6 bases from V and 3 bases from J, with 11 bases between. Germline V lookup: CDR1 WSHSY, CDR2 SAAADI. Written as DNA, the CDR3 is TGCGCCAGCAGAGACGACCGATACTATGGCTACACCTTC. Translated: CASRDDRYYGYTF.

The V call is TRBV15, the J call TRBJ2-5; D perhaps matches TRBD1 (5 bases). The germline V and J ends were trimmed by 5 bases and 6 bases, with 13 bases remaining between them. This CDR3 is 13 amino acids long. CDR1 is LNHNV, CDR2 YYDKDF, per germline (reference sequence). The CDR3 sequence: CATSLRGGKTQYF. The DNA of the CDR3 is TGTGCCACCAGCTTAAGGGGTGGGAAGACCCAGTACTTC.

This chain uses TRBV6-5 with TRBJ1-2, with a possible D match to TRBD1 (6 bases). V lost 10 bases, J lost 4 bases, and 22 bases lay in between. The germline CDR1 and CDR2 sequences are MNHEY and SVGAGI. CDR3 length equals 15 residues. CDR3 sequence (DNA): TGTGCCACGACCGCCGGGACACAAAGAGGCTATGGCTACACCTTC. Protein product: CATTAGTQRGYGYTF.

The CDR3 nucleotides are TGTGCCAGCAGACTAACAGCTAACTATGGCTACACCTTC. Translated: CASRLTANYGYTF. This rearrangement joins TRBV6-5 to TRBJ1-2, with no clear D. CDR1 MNHEY and CDR2 SVGAGI come from the germline V gene. The CDR3 is made up of 13 amino acids. V lost 6 bases to trimming and J lost 0 bases, with 8 bases between them.

The chain employs TRBV9 and TRBJ2-1; 9 bases match TRBD2. Germline CDR1 and CDR2: SGDLS and YYNGEE. The CDR3 loop spans 13 amino acids. J was trimmed by 15 bases and V by 1 base; bases with no gene match: 8. CDR3 sequence: CASSVFISGSLFF. The CDR3, as DNA: TGTGCCAGCAGCGTATTTATTAGCGGGAGCCTGTTCTTC.

The genes are TRBV3-1 (or the pseudogene TRBV3-2) and TRBJ1-1, with D tentatively TRBD1 (6 bases). V shed 2 bases and J shed 7 bases, with 14 bases lying between them. The germline V gene has CDR1 LGHDT and CDR2 YNNKEL (reference sequence). This CDR3 is 14 amino acids long. CDR3 in amino acids: CASSQSTGNHEAFF. The CDR3 DNA reads TGTGCCAGCAGCCAATCGACAGGTAACCATGAAGCTTTCTTT.

The chain employs TRBV4-2 and TRBJ2-1, with 14 nucleotides matching TRBD2. Unmatched junction bases numbered 4, after V lost 0 bases and J lost 6 bases. CDR3 length equals 17 residues. The germline CDR1 and CDR2 sequences are LGHNA and YNFKEQ. The CDR3 is CASSQDVGTSGGNEQFF. The CDR3 DNA reads as TGTGCCAGCAGCCAAGATGTCGGGACTAGCGGGGGCAATGAGCAGTTCTTC.

The gene calls are TRBV15 and TRBJ1-4, with 7 bases lining up with TRBD1. CDR3 length: 15 amino acids. J lost 8 bases, V lost 0 bases, and 6 bases had no gene match. CDR1 is LNHNV, CDR2 YYDKDF, per germline (reference sequence). The CDR3 region is CATSRDPGQQEKLFF. In DNA, the CDR3 is TGTGCCACCAGCAGAGATCCGGGACAGCAGGAAAAACTGTTTTTT.

About this clone itself: Other DNA sequences in the same sample also yield this CDR3. This chain links TRBV2 with TRBJ1-5; D is undetermined. The CDR3 runs 13 residues. Trimming took off 4 bases at V and 1 base at J, with 5 bases between the two ends. The germline V gene has CDR1 SNHLY and CDR2 FYNNEI. The chain's CDR3 is CASSVGSNQPQHF. The DNA of the CDR3 is TGTGCCAGCAGTGTTGGGAGCAATCAGCCCCAGCATTTT. Full variable domain (remainder filled in from reference TRBV2 and TRBJ1-5): EPEVTQTPSHQVTQMGQEVILRCVPISNHLYFYWYRQILGQKVEFLVSFYNNEISEKSEIFDDQFSVERPDGSNFTLKIRSTKLEDSAMYFCASSVGSNQPQHFGDGTRLSIL.

This clone turned up a few times. The chain has TRBV6-5 and TRBJ2-7; 8 nucleotides agree with TRBD2. CDR1 and CDR2 (germline): MNHEY, SVGAGI. This CDR3 is built from 15 residues. After removal of 5 bases from V and 4 bases from J, the junction contained 10 bases not matched to a gene. CDR3 bases: TGTGCCAGCAGTCGAGATAGCGGGGCTATTTACGAGCAGTACTTC. As protein: CASSRDSGAIYEQYF.

The gene calls are TRBV6-5 and TRBJ2-7, with TRBD2 as a possible D gene (5 bases). This CDR3 region has 13 residues. V lost 5 bases, J lost 2 bases, and 10 bases lay in between. CDR1 and CDR2 from the germline V gene are MNHEY and SVGAGI. Here the CDR3 reads CASSPTGAYEQYF. The DNA for the CDR3 is TGTGCCAGCAGTCCCACCGGGGCCTACGAGCAGTACTTC.

The chain uses TRBV5-1 and TRBJ1-1; D unresolved. Germline CDR1 and CDR2: SGHRS and YFSETQ. V gave up 0 bases and J gave up 4 bases, with 13 bases separating them. This CDR3 comprises 15 residues. Here the CDR3 reads CASSLEDPGSTEAFF. In DNA form, the CDR3 reads TGCGCCAGCAGCTTGGAGGACCCCGGATCCACTGAAGCTTTCTTT.

V usage is TRBV19 and J usage is TRBJ2-7; tentative D call: TRBD2 (5 bases). The V end lost 0 bases, the J end lost 2 bases, and 11 bases lay between the germline ends. The CDR3 covers 15 residues. The germline V gene encodes CDR1 LNHDA and CDR2 SQIVND (reference sequence). For the CDR3, the DNA is TGTGCCAGTAGTATAGAGGCCGGGGTAACCTACGAGCAGTACTTC. It codes for CASSIEAGVTYEQYF.

V gene TRBV20-1 combines with J gene TRBJ1-4; D is uncertain. Trimming left V 6 bases short and J 8 bases short, with 10 bases between. The germline CDR1 and CDR2 sequences are DFQATT and SNEGSKA (reference sequence). The CDR3 loop spans 11 amino acids. CDR3 nucleotides: TGCAGTGCCACTTACGGAGAAAAACTGTTTTTT. Protein: CSATYGEKLFF.

This clone was recorded a few times. The chain uses TRBV7-6 and TRBJ2-5, with a weak D call TRBD2 (6 bases). CDR1 and CDR2 (germline): SGHVS, FNYEAQ. The CDR3 sequence is 17 residues long. The germline V and J ends were trimmed by 0 bases and 5 bases, with 19 bases remaining between them. CDR3 loop: CASSLALISSAVETQYF. CDR3 in DNA: TGTGCCAGCAGCTTAGCCCTAATCTCTAGCGCCGTGGAGACCCAGTACTTC. The variable domain in full, completed from reference TRBV7-6 and TRBJ2-5, reads GAGVSQSPRYKVTKRGQDVALRCDPISGHVSLYWYRQALGQGPEFLTYFNYEAQQDKSGLPNDRFSAERPEGSISTLTIQRTEQRDSAMYRCASSLALISSAVETQYFGPGTRLLVL.

The chain recombines TRBV28 with TRBJ2-7, with D possibly matching TRBD1 (6 bases). The length of the CDR3 is 15 residues. Germline V lookup: CDR1 MDHEN, CDR2 SYDVKM. Trimming removed 4 bases at V and 0 bases at J, with 13 bases between. The chain's CDR3 is CASSWRQVYSYEQYF. In DNA, the CDR3 is TGTGCCAGCAGTTGGAGACAGGTCTACTCCTACGAGCAGTACTTC.

This rearrangement joins TRBV4-1 to TRBJ1-4; 7 bases match TRBD1. Germline CDR1 MGHRA, CDR2 YSYEKL. After removal of 5 bases from V and 4 bases from J, the junction contained 7 bases not matched to a gene. This CDR3 comprises 15 residues. The CDR3: CASSYPGQSNEKLFF. The CDR3 coding sequence is TGCGCCAGCAGCTACCCGGGACAGAGTAATGAAAAACTGTTTTTT.

The chain carries TRBV3-1 (or the pseudogene TRBV3-2) and TRBJ2-5; possible D gene TRBD1, 6 bases. The V end lost 4 bases, the J end lost 3 bases, and 12 bases lay between the germline ends. This CDR3 has 14 amino acids. Germline V gene sequence: CDR1 LGHDT, CDR2 YNNKEL (reference sequence). The CDR3 sequence: CASSLGQREETQYF. DNA of the CDR3: TGTGCCAGCAGCCTGGGACAACGGGAAGAGACCCAGTACTTC.